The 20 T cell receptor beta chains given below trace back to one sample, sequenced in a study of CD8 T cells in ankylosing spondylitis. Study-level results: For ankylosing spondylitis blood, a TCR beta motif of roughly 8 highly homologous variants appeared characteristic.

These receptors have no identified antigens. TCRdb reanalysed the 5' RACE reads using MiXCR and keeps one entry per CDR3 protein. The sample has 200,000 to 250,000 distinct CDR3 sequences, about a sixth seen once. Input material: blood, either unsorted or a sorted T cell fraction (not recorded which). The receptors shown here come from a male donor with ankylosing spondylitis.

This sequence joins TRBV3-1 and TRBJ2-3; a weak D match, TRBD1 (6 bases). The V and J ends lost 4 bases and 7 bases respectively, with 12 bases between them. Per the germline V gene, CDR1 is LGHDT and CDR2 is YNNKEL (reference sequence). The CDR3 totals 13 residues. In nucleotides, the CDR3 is TGTGCCAGCAGCCCCTCGACAGGCAATACGCAGTATTTT. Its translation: CASSPSTGNTQYF.

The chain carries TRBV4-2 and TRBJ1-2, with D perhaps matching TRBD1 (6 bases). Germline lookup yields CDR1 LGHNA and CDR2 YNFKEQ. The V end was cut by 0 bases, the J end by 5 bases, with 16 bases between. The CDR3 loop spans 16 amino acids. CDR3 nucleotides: TGTGCCAGCAGCCAAGATTTGGCAGGGGTTCGGTATGGCTACACCTTC. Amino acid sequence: CASSQDLAGVRYGYTF.

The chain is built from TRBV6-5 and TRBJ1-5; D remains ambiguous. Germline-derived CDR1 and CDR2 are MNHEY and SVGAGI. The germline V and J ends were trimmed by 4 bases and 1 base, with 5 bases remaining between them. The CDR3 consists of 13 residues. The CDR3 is CASSFESNQPQHF. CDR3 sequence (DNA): TGTGCCAGCAGTTTTGAGAGCAATCAGCCCCAGCATTTT.

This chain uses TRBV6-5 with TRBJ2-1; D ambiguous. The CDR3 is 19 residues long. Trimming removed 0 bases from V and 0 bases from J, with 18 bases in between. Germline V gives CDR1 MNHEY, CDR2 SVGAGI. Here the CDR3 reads CASSYSRLASPSSYNEQFF. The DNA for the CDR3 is TGTGCCAGCAGTTACTCGAGGTTGGCCTCCCCAAGCTCCTACAATGAGCAGTTCTTC.

CDR3 in amino acids: CASSLGIAGGPNEQFF. The CDR3 coding sequence is TGTGCCAGCAGCTTGGGGATAGCGGGGGGGCCGAATGAGCAGTTCTTC. The V and J genes are TRBV5-4 and TRBJ2-1; 11 bases are shared with TRBD2. The CDR3 spans 16 residues. Germline trimming cut 0 bases from V and 7 bases from J; bases unmatched to any gene: 6. Germline V gene data show CDR1 as SGHNT and CDR2 as YYREEE (reference sequence).

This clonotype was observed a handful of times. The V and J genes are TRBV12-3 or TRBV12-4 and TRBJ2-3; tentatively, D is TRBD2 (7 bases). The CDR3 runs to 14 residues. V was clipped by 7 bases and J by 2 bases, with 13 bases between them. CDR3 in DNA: TGTGCCAGCACCTCGGGGGGCTACACAGATACGCAGTATTTT. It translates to CASTSGGYTDTQYF.

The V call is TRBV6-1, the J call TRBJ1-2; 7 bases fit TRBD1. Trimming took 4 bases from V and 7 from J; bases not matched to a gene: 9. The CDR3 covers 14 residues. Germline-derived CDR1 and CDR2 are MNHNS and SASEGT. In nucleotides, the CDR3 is TGTGCCAGCAGTGGACAGGGTGGTTGGGGTGGCTACACCTTC. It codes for CASSGQGGWGGYTF.

This CDR3 reads CSARDLGQAGESGELFF. CDR3 DNA: TGCAGTGCTAGAGATCTGGGGCAGGCAGGGGAGTCCGGGGAGCTGTTTTTT. This chain joins TRBV20-1 and TRBJ2-2; possibly TRBD1 for D (6 bases). The CDR3 is 17 amino acids. The V gene lost 0 bases and the J gene lost 6 bases, with 20 bases spanning the gap. Germline values: CDR1 DFQATT, CDR2 SNEGSKA (reference sequence).

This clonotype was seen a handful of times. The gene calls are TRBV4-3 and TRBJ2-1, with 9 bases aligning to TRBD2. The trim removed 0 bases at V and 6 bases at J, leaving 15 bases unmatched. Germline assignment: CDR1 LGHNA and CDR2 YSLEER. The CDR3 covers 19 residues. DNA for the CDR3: TGCGCCAGCAGCCAAGAAATACCAGCGGGAGGTTTGGGGGGCAATGAGCAGTTCTTC. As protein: CASSQEIPAGGLGGNEQFF.

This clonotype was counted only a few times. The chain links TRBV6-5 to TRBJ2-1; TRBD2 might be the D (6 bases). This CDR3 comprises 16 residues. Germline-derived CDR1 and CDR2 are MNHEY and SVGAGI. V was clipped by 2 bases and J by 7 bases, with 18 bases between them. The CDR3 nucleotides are TGTGCCAGCAGTTACACCCTAACGGGAGTGGTGAATGAGCAGTTCTTC. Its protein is CASSYTLTGVVNEQFF.

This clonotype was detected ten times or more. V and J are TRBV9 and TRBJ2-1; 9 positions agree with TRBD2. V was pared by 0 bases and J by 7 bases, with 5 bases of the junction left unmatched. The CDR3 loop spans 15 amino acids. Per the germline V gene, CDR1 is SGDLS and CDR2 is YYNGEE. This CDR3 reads CASSVAETSGNEQFF. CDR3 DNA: TGTGCCAGCAGCGTAGCTGAGACTAGCGGTAATGAGCAGTTCTTC. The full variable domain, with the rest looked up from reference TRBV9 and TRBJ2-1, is DSGVTQTPKHLITATGQRVTLRCSPRSGDLSVYWYQQSLDQGLQFLIQYYNGEERAKGNILERFSAQQFPDLHSELNLSSLELGDSALYFCASSVAETSGNEQFFGPGTRLTVL.

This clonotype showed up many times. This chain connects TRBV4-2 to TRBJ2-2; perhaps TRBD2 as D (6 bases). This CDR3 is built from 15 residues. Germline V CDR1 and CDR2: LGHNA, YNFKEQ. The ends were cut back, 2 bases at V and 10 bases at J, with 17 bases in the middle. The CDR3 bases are TGTGCCAGCAGCCAACAGGGTAGCGGAGGCCCGGAGCTGTTTTTT. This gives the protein CASSQQGSGGPELFF.

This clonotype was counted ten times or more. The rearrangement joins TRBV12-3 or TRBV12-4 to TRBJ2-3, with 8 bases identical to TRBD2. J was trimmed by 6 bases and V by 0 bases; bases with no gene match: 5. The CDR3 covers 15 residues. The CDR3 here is CASSLAGRAADTQYF. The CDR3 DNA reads TGTGCCAGCAGTTTAGCCGGGAGGGCGGCCGATACGCAGTATTTT.

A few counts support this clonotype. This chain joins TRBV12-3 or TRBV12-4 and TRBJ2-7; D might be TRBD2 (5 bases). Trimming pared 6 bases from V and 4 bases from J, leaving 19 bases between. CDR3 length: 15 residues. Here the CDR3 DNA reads TGTGCCAGCAGGAACTCTCCGGGATTCGGGTACGAGCAGTACTTC. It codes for CASRNSPGFGYEQYF.

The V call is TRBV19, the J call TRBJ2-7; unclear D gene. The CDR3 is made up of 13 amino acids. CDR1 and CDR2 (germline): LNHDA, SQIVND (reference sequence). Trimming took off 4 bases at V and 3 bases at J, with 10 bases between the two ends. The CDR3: CASSTQEVYEQYF. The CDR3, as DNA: TGTGCCAGTAGTACCCAGGAAGTCTACGAGCAGTACTTC.

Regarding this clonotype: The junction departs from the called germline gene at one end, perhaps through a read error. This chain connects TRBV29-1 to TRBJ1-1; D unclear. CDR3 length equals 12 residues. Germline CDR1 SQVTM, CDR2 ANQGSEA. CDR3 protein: CSVQDWQTEAFF. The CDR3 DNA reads TGCAGCGTTCAAGACTGGCAGACTGAAGCTTTCTTT.

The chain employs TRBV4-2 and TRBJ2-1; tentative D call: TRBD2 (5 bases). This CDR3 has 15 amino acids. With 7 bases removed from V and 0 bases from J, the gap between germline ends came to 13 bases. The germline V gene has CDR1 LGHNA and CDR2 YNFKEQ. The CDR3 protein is CASKMDFLSYNEQFF. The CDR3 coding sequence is TGTGCCAGCAAGATGGACTTCCTCTCCTACAATGAGCAGTTCTTC.

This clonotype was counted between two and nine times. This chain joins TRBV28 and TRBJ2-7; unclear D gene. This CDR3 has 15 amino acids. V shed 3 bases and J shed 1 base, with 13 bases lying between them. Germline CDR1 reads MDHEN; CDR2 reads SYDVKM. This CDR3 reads CASSLRPYPSYEQYF. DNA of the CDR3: TGTGCCAGCAGTTTGAGACCGTACCCATCCTACGAGCAGTACTTC.

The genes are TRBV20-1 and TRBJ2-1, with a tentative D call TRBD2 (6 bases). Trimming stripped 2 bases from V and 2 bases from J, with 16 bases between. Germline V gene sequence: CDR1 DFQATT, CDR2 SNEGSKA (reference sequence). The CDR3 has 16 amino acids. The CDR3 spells CSARTSSKGTYNEQFF. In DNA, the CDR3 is TGCAGTGCTAGAACTAGCTCAAAGGGCACCTACAATGAGCAGTTCTTC.

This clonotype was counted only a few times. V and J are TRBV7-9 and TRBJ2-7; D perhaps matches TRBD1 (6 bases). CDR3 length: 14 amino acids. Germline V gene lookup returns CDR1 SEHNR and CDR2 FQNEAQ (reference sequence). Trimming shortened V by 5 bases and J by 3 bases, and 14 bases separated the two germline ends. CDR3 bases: TGTGCCAGCAGCGGAACGGGACAAATCTACGAGCAGTACTTC. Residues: CASSGTGQIYEQYF.